This TCR beta chain was captured by sequencing in a study of shared clonotypes between healthy human individuals. Whole-study results and caveats: In contrast to clonotypes shared by all four donors, non-shared clonotypes had lower generation probabilities.

Terminally differentiated effector memory CD45RA+ cells were excluded from the naive CD8 cells, which were CD45RO-negative and positively selected for CCR7. This clone is a singleton in its sample. Its target is unknown. Researchers ran the assay at a deep level. Sequencing was performed with immunoSEQ multiplex PCR; in TCRdb, only in-frame clones are kept and a portion is missing. The table shows 2 million or so clones, with about 95% occurring only once. Germline lookup yields CDR1 MNHEY and CDR2 SMNVEV (reference sequence). The V and J ends lost 3 bases and 7 bases respectively, with 12 bases between them. This CDR3 is built from 13 residues.

This receptor was obtained from a man aged 18 to 30 in good health. Sequencing was done on a sample of naive CD8+ T cells sorted from blood. The chain employs TRBV27 and TRBJ1-2; TRBD1 might be the D (5 bases). CDR3 sequence (DNA): TGTGCCAGCAGTTTCGCGGGGGTCCCTGGCTACACCTTC. It specifies CASSFAGVPGYTF.